A selection of T cell receptor beta chains follows, all from one sample in a study of T cells in Graves' hyperthyroidism and ophthalmopathy. Each CDR3 protein gets one entry after TCRdb re-called the multiplex PCR reads with MiXCR. The data show fewer than 450,000 distinct CDR3 sequences, with 11% to 15% seen just once and 28% held by the top ten. The sequencing sample was made of blood. The source is a man aged 50-59 years with Graves' ophthalmopathy. CDR3s include the opening cysteine and the closing phenylalanine or tryptophan. The order of the fields is V gene, clone size, D gene, J gene, CDR3 protein, CDR3 DNA. A D gene is named only where the DNA matches it firmly. Size is omitted from some rows. Given values are once, few, many or a class for expanded clones.

>TRBV7-9|many|TRBD2|TRBJ2-3
CASSQLAGGFATDTQYF
TGTGCCAGCAGCCAACTAGCGGGAGGGTTTGCCACAGATACGCAGTATTTT
>TRBV5-4|few|.|TRBJ1-2
CASSLDGGRTNYGYTF
TGTGCCAGCAGCTTGGATGGGGGCCGGACTAACTATGGCTACACCTTC
>TRBV6-5|.|TRBD2|TRBJ2-7
CASSTRGGDEQYF
TGTGCCAGCAGTACTCGGGGGGGCGACGAGCAGTACTTC
>TRBV29-1|.|.|TRBJ2-6
CSVEALGGGANVLTF
TGCAGCGTTGAAGCCCTGGGTGGAGGGGCCAACGTCCTGACTTTC
>TRBV18|.|.|TRBJ1-1
CASSPSGDTVAFF
TGTGCCAGCTCACCATCCGGGGACACTGTAGCTTTCTTT
>TRBV18|many|TRBD1|TRBJ1-1
CASSPDGTGGRTEAFF
TGTGCCAGCTCACCAGACGGGACAGGGGGCAGGACTGAAGCTTTCTTT
>TRBV29-1|.|TRBD2|TRBJ2-7
CSGGTSGPYEQYF
TGCAGCGGGGGGACTAGCGGGCCCTACGAGCAGTACTTC
>TRBV20-1|.|TRBD2|TRBJ2-7
CSVEREGYEQYF
TGCAGTGTTGAGCGGGAGGGGTACGAGCAGTACTTC
>TRBV29-1|many|TRBD1|TRBJ2-3
CSVEDVPGGMDTQYF
TGCAGCGTTGAAGATGTGCCAGGGGGCATGGATACGCAGTATTTT
>TRBV2|many|.|TRBJ2-2
CASSDVGLNTGELFF
TGTGCCAGCAGTGATGTAGGACTCAACACCGGGGAGCTGTTTTTT
>TRBV20-1|many|.|TRBJ2-4
CSAGGGAKNIQYF
TGCAGTGCTGGTGGGGGAGCCAAAAACATTCAGTACTTC
>TRBV28|few|.|TRBJ2-5
CASSFQGIQETQYF
TGTGCCAGCAGTTTTCAGGGAATCCAAGAGACCCAGTACTTC
>TRBV5-5|.|TRBD2|TRBJ2-2
CASSLRDYYTGELFF
TGTGCCAGCAGCTTGAGGGACTATTACACCGGGGAGCTGTTTTTT
>TRBV12-5|many|.|TRBJ2-1
CASQGAYNEQFF
TGTGCTAGTCAAGGGGCCTACAATGAGCAGTTCTTC
>TRBV9|few|TRBD1|TRBJ1-6
CASSAKGTESPLHF
TGTGCCAGCAGCGCAAAAGGGACAGAGTCTCCCCTCCACTTT
>TRBV6-1|.|.|TRBJ2-6
CASTNQGANVLTF
TGTGCCAGCACTAACCAGGGGGCCAACGTCCTGACTTTC
>TRBV9|.|.|TRBJ1-2
CASSEGFSLGGGYTF
TGTGCCAGCAGCGAAGGGTTTAGCCTAGGTGGAGGCTACACCTTC
>TRBV28|many|TRBD1|TRBJ2-2
CASSTTGRVTGELFF
TGTGCCAGCAGCACGACAGGGCGGGTCACCGGGGAGCTGTTTTTT
>TRBV10-2|.|TRBD1|TRBJ2-3
CASRPGQGVTDAQYF
TGCGCCAGCAGGCCGGGACAGGGGGTCACAGATGCGCAGTATTTT
>TRBV7-8|many|TRBD2|TRBJ2-7
CASSLDSLAGGTYEQYF
TGTGCCAGCAGCTTAGACTCGCTAGCGGGAGGCACCTACGAGCAGTACTTC
>TRBV3-1|many|.|TRBJ2-2
CASSQEASGELFF
TGTGCCAGCAGCCAAGAGGCATCCGGGGAGCTGTTTTTT
>TRBV3-1|many|.|TRBJ1-6
CASSQVTDSPLHF
TGTGCCAGCAGCCAAGTCACTGATTCACCCCTCCACTTT
>TRBV6-1|.|.|TRBJ2-3
CASSVASGAGTQYF
TGTGCCAGCAGTGTGGCTTCAGGCGCGGGTACGCAGTATTTT
>TRBV2|many|.|TRBJ2-1
CASYKLLQFF
TGTGCCAGCTATAAGCTCCTGCAGTTCTTC
>TRBV19|many|.|TRBJ1-1
CASSQRDWNTEAFF
TGTGCCAGTAGTCAAAGGGATTGGAACACTGAAGCTTTCTTT
>TRBV15|many|TRBD1|TRBJ2-7
CATRRQGAYEQYF
TGTGCCACTCGGAGACAGGGAGCCTACGAGCAGTACTTC
>TRBV10-2|many|TRBD2|TRBJ2-1
CASSRGLAANSYNEQFF
TGCGCCAGCAGCCGAGGGCTAGCGGCGAACTCCTACAATGAGCAGTTCTTC
>TRBV9|.|.|TRBJ2-1
CASSVSLYNEQFF
TGTGCCAGCAGCGTGAGTCTCTACAATGAGCAGTTCTTC
>TRBV19|many|TRBD1|TRBJ2-5
CASSIGQGALETQYF
TGTGCCAGTAGTATCGGGCAGGGGGCGTTGGAGACCCAGTACTTC
>TRBV2|many|TRBD2|TRBJ2-3
CASSAQSGRGYDTQYF
TGTGCCAGCAGTGCCCAAAGCGGGAGGGGGTACGATACGCAGTATTTT
>TRBV5-8|few|.|TRBJ2-3
CASSLGGRGSDTQYF
TGTGCCAGCAGCTTAGGAGGCAGGGGATCAGATACGCAGTATTTT
>TRBV20-1|many|TRBD1|TRBJ2-2
CSASGTGTGFGGELFF
TGCAGTGCTAGCGGTACCGGGACAGGGTTTGGCGGGGAGCTGTTTTTT